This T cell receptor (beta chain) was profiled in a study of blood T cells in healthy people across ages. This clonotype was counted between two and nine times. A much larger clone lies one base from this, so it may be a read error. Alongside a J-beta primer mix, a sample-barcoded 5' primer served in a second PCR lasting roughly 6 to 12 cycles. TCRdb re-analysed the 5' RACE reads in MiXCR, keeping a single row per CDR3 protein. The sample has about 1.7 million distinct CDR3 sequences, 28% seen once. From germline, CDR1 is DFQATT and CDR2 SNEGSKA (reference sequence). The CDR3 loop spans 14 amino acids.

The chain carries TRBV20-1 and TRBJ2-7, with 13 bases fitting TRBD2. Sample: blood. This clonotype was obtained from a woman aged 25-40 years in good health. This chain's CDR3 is CGARTSGRGYEQYF. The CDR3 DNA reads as TGCGGTGCTAGAACTAGCGGGAGGGGTTACGAGCAGTACTTC.